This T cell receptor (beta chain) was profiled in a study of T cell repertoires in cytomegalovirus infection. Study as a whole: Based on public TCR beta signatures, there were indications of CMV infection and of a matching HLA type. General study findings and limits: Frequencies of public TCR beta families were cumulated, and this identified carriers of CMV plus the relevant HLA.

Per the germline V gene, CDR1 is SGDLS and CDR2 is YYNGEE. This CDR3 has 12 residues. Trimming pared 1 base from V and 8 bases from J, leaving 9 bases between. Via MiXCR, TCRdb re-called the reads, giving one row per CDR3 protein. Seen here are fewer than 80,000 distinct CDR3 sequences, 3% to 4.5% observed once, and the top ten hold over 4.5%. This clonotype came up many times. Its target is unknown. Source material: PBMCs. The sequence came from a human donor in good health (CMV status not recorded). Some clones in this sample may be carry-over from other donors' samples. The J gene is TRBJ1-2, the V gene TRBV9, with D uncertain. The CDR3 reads CASSVLGWGYTF. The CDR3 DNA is TGTGCCAGCAGCGTACTAGGATGGGGCTACACCTTC.